These 5 T cell receptor beta chains came from one sample sequenced in a study of blood T cell repertoires in COVID-19. Here immunoSEQ multiplex PCR was the method, and the copy in TCRdb shows in-frame clones only, minus some. The sample has under 200,000 clones, 76% seen once. The material sequenced was peripheral blood. The receptors come from a woman over 75 with acute or convalescent COVID-19.

The rearrangement joins TRBV6-4 to TRBJ1-1; D not resolved. V lost 5 bases and J lost 1, with 8 bases in between. This CDR3 is built from 13 residues. Germline V gene data show CDR1 as MRHNA and CDR2 as SNTAGT. The CDR3 spells CASSHRENTEAFF. The DNA of the CDR3 is TGTGCCAGCAGTCACAGAGAGAACACTGAAGCTTTCTTT.

This chain links TRBV18 with TRBJ1-1, with a weak D call TRBD1 (6 bases). This CDR3 comprises 13 residues. The V and J ends lost 6 bases and 1 base respectively, with 9 bases between them. Per the germline V gene, CDR1 is KGHSH and CDR2 is LQKENI. Here the CDR3 reads CASSTTGNTEAFF. CDR3 DNA: TGTGCCAGCTCGACGACAGGGAACACTGAAGCTTTCTTT.

This clone turned up a few times. The chain joins TRBV18 to TRBJ1-1; the D is unclear. The germline V gene has CDR1 KGHSH and CDR2 LQKENI. Trimming removed 5 bases from V and 0 bases from J, with 10 bases in between. The CDR3 covers 14 residues. The CDR3: CASSEDELNTEAFF. The CDR3 DNA reads as TGTGCCAGCTCAGAGGATGAGTTGAACACTGAAGCTTTCTTT.

The V gene is TRBV7-3, the J gene TRBJ2-1; TRBD2 is a possible D gene (6 bases). Trimming pared 0 bases from V and 0 bases from J, leaving 15 bases between. The CDR3 is 18 residues long. The germline V gene encodes CDR1 SGHTA and CDR2 FQGTGA. CDR3 nucleotides: TGTGCCAGCAGCTTAACTTTAGGGCGGGACTCCTCCTACAATGAGCAGTTCTTC. Translating gives CASSLTLGRDSSYNEQFF.

This clone has ten or more counts. The chain joins TRBV19 to TRBJ1-4, with a possible D match to TRBD1 (6 bases). The CDR3 spans 14 residues. The germline gives CDR1 LNHDA, CDR2 SQIVND (reference sequence). V was cut by 11 bases and J by 4 bases, with 17 bases left in between. The CDR3 sequence is CAANQGLGNEKLFF. The CDR3, as DNA: TGTGCCGCCAATCAGGGGCTTGGTAATGAAAAACTGTTTTTT.